This passage covers 16 T cell receptor beta chains from one sample sequenced in a study of CXCR3-negative and CXCR3-positive naive CD8 T cells. Carrying UMI labels, the TRB cDNA libraries were prepared through 5' RACE. TCRdb re-called the 5' RACE reads, yielding one record per CDR3 amino acid sequence without DNA. The sample's table shows 6,400 or so distinct CDR3 sequences. Their target antigens are unknown. Study observations and caveats: Higher TRB CDR3 hydrophobicity marked CXCR3-positive naive cells relative to CXCR3-negative naive cells.

Source material: naive CXCR3+ CD8+ T cells from blood. Described subset: CD45RO-CCR7+CD27+CD95- naive CD8+ T cells expressing CXCR3 (TNR3+). These receptors came from a human donor in good health. Some clones in this sample may be carry-over from other donors' samples.

The chain is built from TRBV18 and TRBJ2-7; TCRdb returns TRBD2, unconfirmable since there is no DNA. CDR1 and CDR2 (germline): KGHSH, LQKENI. CDR3 length equals 16 residues. The CDR3: CASSPTPGLQVYEQYF.

Measured by frequency, this clonotype is medium-sized. V and J are TRBV5-1 and TRBJ2-7. CDR3 length equals 13 residues. Looked up from germline, CDR1 is SGHRS and CDR2 is YFSETQ. CDR3 protein: CASSQDSSYEQYF.

This chain joins TRBV12-3 or TRBV12-4 and TRBJ2-5. The CDR3 sequence is 13 residues long. CDR3 in amino acids: CASSTSDQETQYF.

The chain couples TRBV28 to TRBJ2-1; no DNA is available, so the TRBD1 call from TCRdb remains unchecked. The CDR3 is 15 residues long. In germline, CDR1 is MDHEN, CDR2 SYDVKM. This CDR3 is CSSSPVKGSYNEQFF.

The V and J genes are TRBV29-1 and TRBJ2-1; TCRdb indicates TRBD2, and absent DNA this call remains unverified. The CDR3 has 14 residues. Per the germline V gene, CDR1 is SQVTM and CDR2 is ANQGSEA. CDR3 in amino acids: CSAPSGLDYNEQFF.

This clonotype is called medium-sized based on its frequency. The chain recombines TRBV5-1 with TRBJ2-1. Germline V gene data show CDR1 as SGHRS and CDR2 as YFSETQ. CDR3 length: 13 residues. This CDR3 is CASTDLPTNEQFF. Complete variable domain (other parts from reference TRBV5-1 and TRBJ2-1): KAGVTQTPRYLIKTRGQQVTLSCSPISGHRSVSWYQQTPGQGLQFLFEYFSETQRNKGNFPGRFSGRQFSNSRSEMNVSTLELGDSALYLCASTDLPTNEQFFGPGTRLTVL.

This clonotype registers large by frequency. This chain uses TRBV2 with TRBJ2-1; TCRdb selects TRBD2, and the lack of DNA leaves this call unchecked. Germline V gene lookup returns CDR1 SNHLY and CDR2 FYNNEI. The CDR3 has 15 residues. The CDR3 loop reads CASIGSAGAFDEQFF.

V and J are TRBV29-1 and TRBJ2-1; as DNA is missing, the TRBD1 call by TCRdb cannot be tested. The CDR3 length is 13 residues. CDR1 is SQVTM, CDR2 ANQGSEA, per germline. The CDR3 spells CSVEGGAYNEQFF.

In terms of frequency, this clonotype is medium-sized (0.01 to 0.1%). V is TRBV5-5 and J is TRBJ2-7; checking the TCRdb D call of TRBD1 is not possible without DNA. Germline V gives CDR1 SGHKS, CDR2 YYEKEE (reference sequence). The CDR3 length is 15 residues. CDR3 in amino acids: CASSLFTGVSYEQYF.

This clonotype counts as medium-sized by frequency. The chain links TRBV20-1 to TRBJ1-2; TCRdb lists TRBD1, though no DNA is available to test this call. The germline V gene encodes CDR1 DFQATT and CDR2 SNEGSKA (reference sequence). The length of the CDR3 is 15 residues. The CDR3 protein is CSARDLTGGGYGYTF.

This clonotype ranks as medium-sized in terms of frequency. The V call is TRBV20-1, the J call TRBJ1-5. This CDR3 has 16 residues. CDR1 and CDR2 (germline): DFQATT, SNEGSKA (reference sequence). The CDR3 reads CSAALEGMYSNQPQHF.

In terms of frequency, this clonotype is medium-sized. The chain employs TRBV16 and TRBJ2-3; as DNA is missing, the TRBD2 call by TCRdb cannot be tested. The CDR3 covers 14 residues. Germline-derived CDR1 and CDR2 are KGHSY and FQNENV. CDR3 region: CASSQSPPTDTQYF.

The CDR3 reads CASSGGYPSLYEQYF. The chain uses TRBV11-2 and TRBJ2-7; TCRdb outputs TRBD1, but without DNA this stays unchecked. The germline gives CDR1 SGHAT, CDR2 FQNNGV. The CDR3 totals 15 residues.

The chain joins TRBV2 to TRBJ2-4; there is no DNA to check the TCRdb D call of TRBD2. The CDR3 has 15 residues. Per germline, CDR1 SNHLY and CDR2 FYNNEI. CDR3 loop: CASSDSTSEQNIQYF.

By frequency, this clonotype is medium-sized. The V gene is TRBV29-1, the J gene TRBJ2-1; TCRdb gives TRBD1 as the D gene, but with no DNA this cannot be confirmed. Germline assignment: CDR1 SQVTM and CDR2 ANQGSEA. The CDR3 covers 14 residues. The CDR3: CSVDGWGRAYEQFF.

This clonotype counts as medium-sized by frequency. The J gene is TRBJ2-1, the V gene TRBV15; there is no DNA to check the TCRdb D call of TRBD2. CDR1 is LNHNV and CDR2 is YYDKDF in the germline V gene (reference sequence). CDR3 size: 14 residues. The CDR3 spells CATSVGGGYNEQFF.